These T cell receptor beta chains were read from a single sample in a study of shared clonotypes between healthy human individuals. Method: immunoSEQ multiplex PCR; TCRdb's copy keeps in-frame clones and lacks some. The profile shows hundreds of thousands of clones, around 73% of them singletons. The sample was memory CD4+ T cells sorted from blood. The receptors here all came from a woman younger than 45 in good health. Both conserved end residues are part of each CDR3. D genes are given only for firm matches. Size tells how often a clone was seen (once, few, many) or the class of an expanded clone, and some rows leave it out.

>NA|TRBD2|TRBJ2-7|TRBV2
CASSGLVGEQYF
TGTGCCAGCAGCGGACTAGTTGGCGAGCAGTACTTC
>NA|NA|TRBJ2-1|TRBV30
CAWSVITGFSYNEQFF
TGTGCCTGGAGTGTAATTACGGGATTCTCCTACAATGAGCAGTTCTTC
>NA|NA|TRBJ2-2|TRBV11-2
CASTLRLVADNTGELFF
TGTGCCAGCACCCTCCGGCTAGTAGCGGATAACACCGGGGAGCTGTTTTTT
>NA|TRBD1|TRBJ2-5|TRBV10-3
CATKDRGNQETQYF
TGTGCCACTAAGGACAGGGGAAACCAAGAGACCCAGTACTTC
>NA|NA|TRBJ1-2|TRBV28
CADWTANYGYTF
TGTGCCGACTGGACAGCAAACTATGGCTACACCTTC
>NA|NA|TRBJ2-7|TRBV6-5
CASSYRGSSYEQYF
TGTGCCAGCAGTTACAGGGGGAGCTCCTACGAGCAGTACTTC
>NA|TRBD1|TRBJ2-2|TRBV5-1
CASSLGTGFTGELFF
TGCGCCAGCAGCTTAGGGACAGGGTTTACCGGGGAGCTGTTTTTT
>NA|NA|TRBJ1-4|TRBV19
CASSKGLAGNEKLFF
TGTGCCAGTAGTAAAGGGTTGGCGGGAAATGAAAAACTGTTTTTT
>NA|NA|TRBJ2-1|TRBV30
CACLKPNNEQFF
TGTGCCTGCTTGAAGCCAAACAATGAGCAGTTCTTC
>NA|NA|TRBJ2-7|TRBV30
CAVVWGGGSYEQYF
TGTGCCGTCGTTTGGGGCGGTGGGTCCTACGAGCAGTACTTC
>NA|NA|TRBJ2-5|TRBV5-1
CASSLAGHREGETQYF
TGCGCCAGCAGCTTGGCGGGCCACAGGGAGGGAGAGACCCAGTACTTC
>NA|TRBD1|TRBJ1-2|TRBV10-2
CASSLGQGNYGYTF
TGCGCCAGCAGCCTGGGACAGGGGAACTATGGCTACACCTTC
>NA|NA|TRBJ2-1|TRBV30
CAWSAGTAQRSFF
TGTGCCTGGAGTGCCGGGACGGCCCAGCGTAGTTTCTTC
>NA|NA|TRBJ2-4|TRBV2
CASTQQGLSKNIQYF
TGTGCCAGCACCCAACAGGGATTATCCAAAAACATTCAGTACTTC
>NA|NA|TRBJ2-7|TRBV11-2
CASSSLDLNPPEQYF
TGTGCCAGCAGCTCTCTGGATTTAAACCCCCCCGAGCAGTACTTC
>NA|TRBD2|TRBJ2-1|TRBV27
CASGTSGYNEQFF
TGTGCCAGCGGGACTAGCGGATACAATGAGCAGTTCTTC
>once|NA|TRBJ1-3|TRBV30
CAWSLSDGNTIYF
TGTGCCTGGAGTTTATCTGATGGAAACACCATATATTTT
>NA|TRBD1|TRBJ2-1|TRBV6-6
CASTGRQGLYNEQFF
TGTGCCAGCACCGGACGACAGGGCCTTTACAATGAGCAGTTCTTC
>NA|TRBD1|TRBJ2-2|TRBV19
CASSKTGLAGELFF
TGTGCCAGTAGTAAGACAGGGTTGGCCGGGGAGCTGTTTTTT
>NA|NA|TRBJ2-5|TRBV4-1
CASSQTRPSQETQYF
TGCGCCAGCAGCCAAACCCGCCCCAGCCAAGAGACCCAGTACTTC
>NA|TRBD2|TRBJ2-2|TRBV19
CASISGASGHTGELFF
TGTGCCAGTATTAGTGGAGCTAGCGGCCACACCGGGGAGCTGTTTTTT
>NA|TRBD2|TRBJ2-7|TRBV29-1
CSVGGLAGGAYEQYF
TGCAGCGTTGGTGGCCTAGCGGGAGGTGCCTACGAGCAGTACTTC
>NA|NA|TRBJ2-6|TRBV25-1
CASTKSGSGANVLTF
TGTGCCAGCACCAAATCAGGCTCTGGGGCCAACGTCCTGACTTTC
>NA|NA|TRBJ1-1|TRBV19
CASYPQGNTEAFF
TGTGCCTCCTACCCCCAGGGGAACACTGAAGCTTTCTTT
>NA|NA|TRBJ2-3|TRBV30
CACSWGSHTQYF
TGTGCCTGTTCCTGGGGCAGCCATACGCAGTATTTT
>NA|TRBD1|TRBJ1-2|TRBV18
CASSQGQRGGYGYTF
TGTGCCAGCTCACAGGGACAGCGAGGAGGATATGGCTACACCTTC
>NA|NA|TRBJ1-5|TRBV28
CASRQSAGGNQPQHF
TGTGCCAGCAGGCAGAGTGCGGGGGGGAATCAGCCCCAGCATTTT
>NA|NA|TRBJ2-7|TRBV25-1
CASSDYTGRDPYEQYF
TGTGCCAGCAGTGACTACACAGGTCGGGACCCCTACGAGCAGTACTTC